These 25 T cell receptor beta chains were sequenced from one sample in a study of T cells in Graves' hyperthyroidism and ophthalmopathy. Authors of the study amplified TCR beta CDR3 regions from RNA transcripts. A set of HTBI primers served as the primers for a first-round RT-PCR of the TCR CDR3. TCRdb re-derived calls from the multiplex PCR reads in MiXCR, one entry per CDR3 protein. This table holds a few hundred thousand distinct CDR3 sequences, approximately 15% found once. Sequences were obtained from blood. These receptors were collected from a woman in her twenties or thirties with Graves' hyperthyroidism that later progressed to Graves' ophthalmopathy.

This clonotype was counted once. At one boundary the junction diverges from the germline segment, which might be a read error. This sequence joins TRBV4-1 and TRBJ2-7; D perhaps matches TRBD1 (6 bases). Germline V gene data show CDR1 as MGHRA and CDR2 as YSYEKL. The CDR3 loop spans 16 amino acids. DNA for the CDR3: TGTGCCAGCAGCCAATACAGGGTGGTCCCCTCCTACGAGCAGTACTTC. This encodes CASSQYRVVPSYEQYF.

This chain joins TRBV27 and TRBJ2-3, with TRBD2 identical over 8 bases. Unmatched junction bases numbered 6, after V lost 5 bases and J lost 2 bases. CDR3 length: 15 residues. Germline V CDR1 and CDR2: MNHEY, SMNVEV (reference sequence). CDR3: CASSPRLANTDTQYF. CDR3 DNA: TGTGCCAGCAGTCCGCGACTAGCGAACACAGATACGCAGTATTTT.

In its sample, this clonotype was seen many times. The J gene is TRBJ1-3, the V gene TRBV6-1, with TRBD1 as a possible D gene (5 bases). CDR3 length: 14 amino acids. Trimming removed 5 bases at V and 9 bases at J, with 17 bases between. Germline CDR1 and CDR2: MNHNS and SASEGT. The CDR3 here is CASSSQRGGGTIYF. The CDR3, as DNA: TGTGCCAGCAGTTCCCAGCGTGGGGGTGGCACCATATATTTT.

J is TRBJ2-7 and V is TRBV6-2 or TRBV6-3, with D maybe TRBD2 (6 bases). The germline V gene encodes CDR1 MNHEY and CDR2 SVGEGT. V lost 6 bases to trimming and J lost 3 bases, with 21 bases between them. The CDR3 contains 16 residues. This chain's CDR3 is CASSPGLGRGGYEQYF. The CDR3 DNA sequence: TGTGCCAGCAGCCCCGGCCTAGGGCGGGGAGGCTACGAGCAGTACTTC.

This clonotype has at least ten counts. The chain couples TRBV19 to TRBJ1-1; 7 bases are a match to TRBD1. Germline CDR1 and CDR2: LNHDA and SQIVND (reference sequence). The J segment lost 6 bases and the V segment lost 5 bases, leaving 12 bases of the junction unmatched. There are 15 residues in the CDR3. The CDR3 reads CASSVRDRDSAEAFF. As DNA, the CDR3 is TGTGCCAGTAGTGTAAGAGACAGGGACTCGGCTGAAGCTTTCTTT.

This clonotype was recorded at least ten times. The CDR3 bases are TGTGCCAGCAGTCCCTCCGGGACAGGGGCAACTAATGAAAAACTGTTTTTT. This sequence encodes CASSPSGTGATNEKLFF. The chain is built from TRBV28 and TRBJ1-4; 10 bases are shared with TRBD1. The CDR3 sequence is 17 residues long. Germline V gives CDR1 MDHEN, CDR2 SYDVKM. The J segment lost 0 bases and the V segment lost 5 bases, leaving 6 bases of the junction unmatched.

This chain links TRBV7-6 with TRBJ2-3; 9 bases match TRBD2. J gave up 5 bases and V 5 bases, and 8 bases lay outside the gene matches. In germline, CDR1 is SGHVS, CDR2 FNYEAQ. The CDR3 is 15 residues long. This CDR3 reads CASSPPLAGRDTQYF. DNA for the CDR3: TGTGCCAGCAGCCCTCCCCTAGCGGGAAGAGATACGCAGTATTTT.

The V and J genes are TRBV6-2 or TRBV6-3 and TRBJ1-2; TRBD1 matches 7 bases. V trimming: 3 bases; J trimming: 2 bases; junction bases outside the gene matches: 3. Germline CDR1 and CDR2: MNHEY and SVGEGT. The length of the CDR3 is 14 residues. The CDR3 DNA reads TGTGCCAGCAGTTATGGGACAGCGAACTATGGCTACACCTTC. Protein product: CASSYGTANYGYTF.

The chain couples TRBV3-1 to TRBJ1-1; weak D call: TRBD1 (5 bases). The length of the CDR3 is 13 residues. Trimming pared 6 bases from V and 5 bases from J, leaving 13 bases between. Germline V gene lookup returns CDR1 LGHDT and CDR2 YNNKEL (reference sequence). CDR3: CASSPRTKTEAFF. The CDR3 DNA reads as TGTGCCAGCAGTCCTCGGACAAAAACTGAAGCTTTCTTT.

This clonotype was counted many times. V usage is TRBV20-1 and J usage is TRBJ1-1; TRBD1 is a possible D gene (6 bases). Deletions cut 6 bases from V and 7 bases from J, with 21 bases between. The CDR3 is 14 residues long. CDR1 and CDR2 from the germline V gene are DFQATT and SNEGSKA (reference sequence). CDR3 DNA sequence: TGCAGTGCCACCCTGCCATCGGGGGCTAGTGAAGCTTTCTTT. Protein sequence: CSATLPSGASEAFF.

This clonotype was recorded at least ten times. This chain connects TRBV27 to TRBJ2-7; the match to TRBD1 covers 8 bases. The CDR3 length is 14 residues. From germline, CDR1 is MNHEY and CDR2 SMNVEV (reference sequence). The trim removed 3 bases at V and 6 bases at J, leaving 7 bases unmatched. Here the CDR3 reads CASSLFDRGSEQYF. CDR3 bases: TGTGCCAGCAGTTTGTTTGACAGGGGATCCGAGCAGTACTTC.

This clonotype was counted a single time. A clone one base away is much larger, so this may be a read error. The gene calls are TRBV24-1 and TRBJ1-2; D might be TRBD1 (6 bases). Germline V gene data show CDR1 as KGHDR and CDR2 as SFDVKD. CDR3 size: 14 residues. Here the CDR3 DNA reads TGTGCCACCAGTGGGGGACACTCTAACTATGGCTGCACCTTC. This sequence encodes CATSGGHSNYGCTF.

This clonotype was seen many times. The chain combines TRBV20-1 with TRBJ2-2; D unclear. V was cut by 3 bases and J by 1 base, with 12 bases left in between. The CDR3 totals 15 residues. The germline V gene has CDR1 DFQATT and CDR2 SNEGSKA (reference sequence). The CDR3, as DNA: TGCAGTGCTAGTATCCGGGCCTGGAACACCGGGGAGCTGTTTTTT. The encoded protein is CSASIRAWNTGELFF.

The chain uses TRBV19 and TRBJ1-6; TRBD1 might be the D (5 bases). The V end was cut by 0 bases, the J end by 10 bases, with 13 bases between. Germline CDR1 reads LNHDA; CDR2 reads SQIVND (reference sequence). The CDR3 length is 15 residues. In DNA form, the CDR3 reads TGTGCCAGTAGTATAGACGGACACCCTCACTCACCCCTCCACTTT. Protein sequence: CASSIDGHPHSPLHF.

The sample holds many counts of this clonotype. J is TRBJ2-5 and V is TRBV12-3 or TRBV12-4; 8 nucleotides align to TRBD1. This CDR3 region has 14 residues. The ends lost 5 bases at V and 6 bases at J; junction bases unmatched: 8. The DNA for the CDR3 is TGTGCCAGCAGTCCCCGACAGGGGTGGAAGACCCAGTACTTC. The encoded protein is CASSPRQGWKTQYF.

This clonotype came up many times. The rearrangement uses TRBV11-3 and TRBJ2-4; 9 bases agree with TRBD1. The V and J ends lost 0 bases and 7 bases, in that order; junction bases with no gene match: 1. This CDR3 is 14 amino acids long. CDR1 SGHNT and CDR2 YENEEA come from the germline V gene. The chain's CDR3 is CASSLDGTGNIQYF. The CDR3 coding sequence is TGTGCCAGCAGCTTAGACGGGACAGGGAACATTCAGTACTTC.

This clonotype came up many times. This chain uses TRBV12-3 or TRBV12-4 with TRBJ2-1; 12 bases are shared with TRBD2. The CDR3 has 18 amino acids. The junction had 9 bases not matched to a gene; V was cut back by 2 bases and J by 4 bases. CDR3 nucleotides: TGTGCCAGCAGTTTAAGGGGAACTAGCGGGGGGCGTTACAATGAGCAGTTCTTC. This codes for CASSLRGTSGGRYNEQFF.

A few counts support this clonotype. Here the CDR3 DNA reads TGTGCCTGGACCCAAACCCCCGGACGGGGGGTGAATGAGCAGTTCTTC. Protein: CAWTQTPGRGVNEQFF. This sequence joins TRBV30 and TRBJ2-1, with TRBD2 matching over 7 bases. The CDR3 has 16 residues. The germline CDR1 and CDR2 sequences are GTSNPN and SVGIG (reference sequence). V dropped 4 bases and J dropped 7; count of bases not matched to a gene: 16.

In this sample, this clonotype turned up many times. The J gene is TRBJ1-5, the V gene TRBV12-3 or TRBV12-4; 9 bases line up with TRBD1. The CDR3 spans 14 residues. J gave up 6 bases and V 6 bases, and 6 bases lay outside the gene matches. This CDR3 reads CASREQGAGQPQHF. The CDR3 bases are TGTGCCAGCAGGGAACAGGGGGCCGGTCAGCCCCAGCATTTT.

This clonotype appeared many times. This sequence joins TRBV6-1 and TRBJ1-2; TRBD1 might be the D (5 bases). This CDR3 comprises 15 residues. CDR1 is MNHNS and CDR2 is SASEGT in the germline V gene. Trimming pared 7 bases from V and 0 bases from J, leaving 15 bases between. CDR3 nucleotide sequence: TGTGCCAGCACCTCCAATGGGGGAGCTAACTATGGCTACACCTTC. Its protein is CASTSNGGANYGYTF.

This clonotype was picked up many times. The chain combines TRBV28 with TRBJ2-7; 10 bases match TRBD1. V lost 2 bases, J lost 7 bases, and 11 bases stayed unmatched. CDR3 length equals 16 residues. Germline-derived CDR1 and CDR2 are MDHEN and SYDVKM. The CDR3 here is CASSLVPWDRGGEQYF. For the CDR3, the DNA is TGTGCCAGCAGTTTAGTACCCTGGGACAGGGGAGGGGAGCAGTACTTC.

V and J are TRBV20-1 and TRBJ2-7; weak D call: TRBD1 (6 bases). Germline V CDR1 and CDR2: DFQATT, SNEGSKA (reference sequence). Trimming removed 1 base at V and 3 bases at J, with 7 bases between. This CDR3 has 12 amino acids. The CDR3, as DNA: TGCAGTGCTAGAGGACAGGTCTACGAGCAGTACTTC. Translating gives CSARGQVYEQYF.

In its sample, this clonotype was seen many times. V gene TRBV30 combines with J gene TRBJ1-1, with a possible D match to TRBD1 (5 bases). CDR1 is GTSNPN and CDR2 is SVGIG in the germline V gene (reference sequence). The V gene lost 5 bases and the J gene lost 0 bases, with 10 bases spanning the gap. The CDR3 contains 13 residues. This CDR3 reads CAWGTQLNTEAFF. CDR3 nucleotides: TGTGCCTGGGGGACGCAATTGAACACTGAAGCTTTCTTT.

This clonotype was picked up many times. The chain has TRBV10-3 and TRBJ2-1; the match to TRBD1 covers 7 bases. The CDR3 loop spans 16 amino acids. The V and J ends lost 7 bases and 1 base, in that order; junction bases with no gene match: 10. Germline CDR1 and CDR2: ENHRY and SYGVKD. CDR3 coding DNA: TGTGCCATCACCTCACAGGGGAGTAGGTCCTACAATGAGCAGTTCTTC. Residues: CAITSQGSRSYNEQFF.

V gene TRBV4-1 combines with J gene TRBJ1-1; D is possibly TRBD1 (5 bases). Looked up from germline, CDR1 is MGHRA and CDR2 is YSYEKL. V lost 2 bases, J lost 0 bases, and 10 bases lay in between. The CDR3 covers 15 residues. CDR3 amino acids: CASSQMGGMNTEAFF. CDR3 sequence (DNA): TGCGCCAGCAGCCAAATGGGGGGGATGAACACTGAAGCTTTCTTT.